Listed here are 20 T cell receptor beta chains from one sample, sequenced in a study of shared T cell receptors in the human thymus. This table comes from immunoSEQ multiplex PCR, and its TCRdb copy is limited to in-frame clones, with some not included. The repertoire holds hundreds of thousands of clones, approximately 87% seen once, with 0.0085% to 0.012% in the top ten. These data were likewise used in another study, on human thymus T cells.

The sequenced sample was thymocytes. The receptors were gathered from a boy younger than two with a congenital heart defect.

The sample holds a few counts of this clone. The chain is built from TRBV4-1 and TRBJ2-1; the match to TRBD2 covers 10 bases. This CDR3 has 16 amino acids. The junction had 7 bases not matched to a gene; V was cut back by 0 bases and J by 8 bases. CDR1 and CDR2 from the germline V gene are MGHRA and YSYEKL. CDR3 loop: CASSQDWTSGVYEQFF. In nucleotides, the CDR3 is TGCGCCAGCAGCCAAGATTGGACTAGCGGTGTTTATGAGCAGTTCTTC.

The chain employs TRBV7-8 and TRBJ2-7; TRBD2 aligns across 8 bases. Per germline, CDR1 SGHVS and CDR2 FQNEAQ. The CDR3 runs 15 residues. V shed 4 bases, J shed 6 bases, and the junction held 11 bases outside the gene matches. CDR3 DNA: TGTGCCAGCAGCTCCCCGGGACTAGTTAGGAGCGAGCAGTACTTC. This gives the protein CASSSPGLVRSEQYF. The complete variable domain, with remaining parts taken from reference TRBV7-8 and TRBJ2-7, reads GAGVSQSPRYKVAKRGQDVALRCDPISGHVSLFWYQQALGQGPEFLTYFQNEAQLDKSGLPSDRFFAERPEGSVSTLKIQRTQQEDSAVYLCASSSPGLVRSEQYFGPGTRLTVT.

This chain joins TRBV10-3 and TRBJ2-7, with 9 bases identical to TRBD2. Germline trimming cut 10 bases from V and 0 bases from J; bases unmatched to any gene: 4. The germline CDR1 and CDR2 sequences are ENHRY and SYGVKD. This CDR3 is 13 amino acids long. CDR3 DNA sequence: TGTGCCACCGCTAGCGGGAACTCCTACGAGCAGTACTTC. This gives the protein CATASGNSYEQYF.

CDR3 nucleotides: TGTGCCAGCAAGACTGGAATCTCCTACGAGCAGTACTTC. Translation: CASKTGISYEQYF. The V and J genes are TRBV6-5 and TRBJ2-7, with D uncertain. Trimming removed 7 bases at V and 0 bases at J, with 10 bases between. CDR1 and CDR2 (germline): MNHEY, SVGAGI. This CDR3 has 13 amino acids.

The genes are TRBV4-2 and TRBJ1-4; 10 positions agree with TRBD1. Germline V gene sequence: CDR1 LGHNA, CDR2 YNFKEQ. This CDR3 region has 14 residues. The V and J ends lost 5 bases and 6 bases, in that order; junction bases with no gene match: 3. The CDR3 sequence: CASSTGTGDEKLFF. The CDR3 DNA reads as TGTGCCAGCAGCACCGGGACAGGGGATGAAAAACTGTTTTTT.

This chain links TRBV4-3 with TRBJ2-1; 13 bases are shared with TRBD2. CDR1 is LGHNA, CDR2 YSLEER, per germline. Losses at the gene ends were 1 base for V and 5 bases for J; bases not matched to a gene: 2. The CDR3 runs 16 residues. Written as DNA, the CDR3 is TGCGCCAGCAGCCAAGGGACTAGCGGGAGACACAATGAGCAGTTCTTC. This gives the protein CASSQGTSGRHNEQFF.

A note on this clone: Mismatch with germline at one junction end may stem from a read error. V is TRBV7-7 and J is TRBJ1-1; TRBD1 is a possible D gene (6 bases). The CDR3 spans 17 residues. Germline V gene data show CDR1 as SSHAT and CDR2 as FNYEAQ (reference sequence). CDR3 region: CASSPQGFPGENTEAFF. Here the CDR3 DNA reads TGTGCTAGCAGCCCCCAGGGCTTTCCAGGGGAGAACACTGAAGCTTTCTTT.

This clone was seen more than once but under ten times. The chain has TRBV9 and TRBJ2-1; 10 bases fit TRBD2. J gave up 6 bases and V 4 bases, and 10 bases lay outside the gene matches. CDR3 length equals 16 residues. From germline, CDR1 is SGDLS and CDR2 YYNGEE. CDR3 in DNA: TGTGCCAGCAGCCCCCGACTAGCGGGCAACCCCAATGAGCAGTTCTTC. Translated, it gives CASSPRLAGNPNEQFF.

This chain joins TRBV11-3 and TRBJ2-2; D is possibly TRBD2 (6 bases). The V end lost 2 bases, the J end lost 5 bases, and 6 bases lay between the germline ends. Looked up from germline, CDR1 is SGHNT and CDR2 is YENEEA. The CDR3 sequence is 13 residues long. In DNA, the CDR3 is TGTGCCAGCAGCTTACGGGGGACCGGGGAGCTGTTTTTT. Translated, it gives CASSLRGTGELFF.

V gene TRBV5-1 combines with J gene TRBJ2-5, with a possible D match to TRBD2 (5 bases). Looked up from germline, CDR1 is SGHRS and CDR2 is YFSETQ. With 6 bases removed from V and 5 bases from J, the gap between germline ends came to 17 bases. CDR3 size: 14 residues. The CDR3 region is CASTHRRRRETQYF. CDR3 bases: TGCGCCAGCACCCACCGTAGGAGGCGGGAGACCCAGTACTTC.

The rearrangement links TRBV6-1 to TRBJ1-1; a weak D match, TRBD1 (5 bases). The CDR3 contains 14 residues. The V gene lost 3 bases and the J gene lost 1 base, with 9 bases spanning the gap. Per the germline V gene, CDR1 is MNHNS and CDR2 is SASEGT. Here the CDR3 reads CASSDRGSNTEAFF. For the CDR3, the DNA is TGTGCCAGCAGTGACCGGGGGTCGAACACTGAAGCTTTCTTT.

The chain couples TRBV2 to TRBJ2-7, with D unclear. This CDR3 contains 13 residues. Deletions cut 4 bases from V and 2 bases from J, with 9 bases between. Germline CDR1 SNHLY, CDR2 FYNNEI. Here the CDR3 reads CASSATGTYEQYF. The DNA of the CDR3 is TGTGCCAGCAGTGCGACGGGTACCTACGAGCAGTACTTC.

The chain couples TRBV5-1 to TRBJ2-3, with TRBD1 matching 9 bases. The germline gives CDR1 SGHRS, CDR2 YFSETQ. The CDR3 length is 17 residues. The V segment lost 0 bases and the J segment 6 bases; nucleotides outside the gene matches: 11. CDR3 amino acids: CASSLARRDRAADTQYF. DNA for the CDR3: TGCGCCAGCAGCTTGGCCCGTCGGGACAGGGCCGCTGATACGCAGTATTTT.

This chain uses TRBV11-2 with TRBJ2-5; TRBD2 is a possible D gene (5 bases). V lost 0 bases to trimming and J lost 5 bases, with 10 bases between them. From germline, CDR1 is SGHAT and CDR2 FQNNGV. The CDR3 length is 14 residues. CDR3 in amino acids: CASSLDEGWETQYF. In DNA form, the CDR3 reads TGTGCCAGCAGCTTAGATGAGGGCTGGGAGACCCAGTACTTC.

The V gene is TRBV5-1, the J gene TRBJ2-1; perhaps TRBD1 as D (6 bases). Germline CDR1 is SGHRS and CDR2 is YFSETQ. CDR3 length equals 16 residues. V lost 0 bases and J 3 bases, leaving 13 bases between the germline ends. This CDR3 reads CASSLEERGIYNEQFF. In nucleotides, the CDR3 is TGCGCCAGCAGCTTGGAGGAGAGGGGGATCTACAATGAGCAGTTCTTC.

The chain links TRBV6-5 to TRBJ1-1; D call uncertain. V lost 7 bases to trimming and J lost 9 bases, with 18 bases between them. Germline loops: CDR1 MNHEY, CDR2 SVGAGI. This CDR3 has 13 residues. Written as DNA, the CDR3 is TGTGCCAGCATCCCCCTTGGTCGGAGCCAAGCTTTCTTT. Encoded protein: CASIPLGRSQAFF.

The chain recombines TRBV5-4 with TRBJ2-7, with 9 positions matching TRBD2. V was clipped by 0 bases and J by 0 bases; unmatched bases: 10. The V gene's germline CDR1 is SGHNT and CDR2 YYREEE (reference sequence). This CDR3 is 18 amino acids long. CDR3 residues: CASSLVLAGWGSSYEQYF. For the CDR3, the DNA is TGTGCCAGCAGCTTGGTTCTAGCGGGATGGGGGAGCTCCTACGAGCAGTACTTC. The full variable domain, in which reference TRBV5-4 and TRBJ2-7 provide the parts outside the CDR3, is ETGVTQSPTHLIKTRGQQVTLRCSSQSGHNTVSWYQQALGQGPQFIFQYYREEENGRGNFPPRFSGLQFPNYSSELNVNALELDDSALYLCASSLVLAGWGSSYEQYFGPGTRLTVT.

The chain combines TRBV10-3 with TRBJ2-3, with 9 nucleotides matching TRBD1. The CDR3 sequence is 17 residues long. The germline gives CDR1 ENHRY, CDR2 SYGVKD. The V and J ends lost 4 bases and 2 bases, in that order; junction bases with no gene match: 10. Here the CDR3 DNA reads TGTGCCATCAGTGGCCTCGACAGGGGGATATACACAGATACGCAGTATTTT. It encodes CAISGLDRGIYTDTQYF.

The chain uses TRBV19 and TRBJ2-1; 8 bases line up with TRBD2. The V gene end was trimmed by 8 bases and the J gene end by 5 bases; junction bases not matched to a gene: 8. CDR3 size: 14 residues. The germline gives CDR1 LNHDA, CDR2 SQIVND (reference sequence). CDR3 region: CASPPGTRDNEQFF. The DNA of the CDR3 is TGTGCCAGTCCTCCCGGGACTAGGGACAATGAGCAGTTCTTC.

The genes are TRBV30 and TRBJ2-1, with TRBD1 as a possible D gene (6 bases). Per germline, CDR1 GTSNPN and CDR2 SVGIG (reference sequence). Trimming cost V 3 bases and J 5 bases, with 11 bases left between them. The CDR3 spans 13 residues. The CDR3 loop is CAWSEDSHNEQFF. CDR3 DNA sequence: TGTGCCTGGAGCGAGGACAGTCACAATGAGCAGTTCTTC. The complete variable domain, with remaining parts taken from reference TRBV30 and TRBJ2-1, reads SQTIHQWPATLVQPVGSPLSLECTVEGTSNPNLYWYRQAAGRGLQLLFYSVGIGQISSEVPQNLSASRPQDRQFILSSKKLLLSDSGFYLCAWSEDSHNEQFFGPGTRLTVL.